Listed below are T cell receptor beta chains from one sample, sequenced in a study of shared clonotypes between healthy human individuals. Measured with immunoSEQ multiplex PCR; TCRdb has only the in-frame clones, and not every one. Of roughly 720,000 clones in the sample, 90% were seen once. Specimen: memory CD8+ T cells from PBMCs. The origin of the receptors is a man between 18 and 29 years old in good health. Some clones in this sample may be carry-over from other donors' samples. Each CDR3 is given without its conserved first and last residue.

>TRBV4-3|TRBJ2-3
ASSQARGTADTQY
>TRBV5-4|TRBJ1-2
ASSLVGSYGYT
>TRBV27|TRBJ2-5
ASRPREDLETQY
>TRBV4-1|TRBJ2-1
ASSQVLMLATNEQF
>TRBV19|TRBJ1-5
ASSMRKGPGQHLRNQPQH
>TRBV7-2|TRBJ2-1
ASSLPGRYNEQF
>TRBV9|TRBJ1-1
ASSVTGGRNTEAF
>TRBV29-1|TRBJ2-1
SVIPLTAYNEQF
>TRBV9|TRBJ2-5
ASSVGAAWRETQY
>TRBV7-9|TRBJ1-3
ASSETTGIGNTIY
>TRBV10-2|TRBJ1-1
ASTRAMNTEAF
>TRBV4-1|TRBJ2-5
ASGGRQGGSETQY
>TRBV4-3|TRBJ2-5
ASSQDWQGRGETQY